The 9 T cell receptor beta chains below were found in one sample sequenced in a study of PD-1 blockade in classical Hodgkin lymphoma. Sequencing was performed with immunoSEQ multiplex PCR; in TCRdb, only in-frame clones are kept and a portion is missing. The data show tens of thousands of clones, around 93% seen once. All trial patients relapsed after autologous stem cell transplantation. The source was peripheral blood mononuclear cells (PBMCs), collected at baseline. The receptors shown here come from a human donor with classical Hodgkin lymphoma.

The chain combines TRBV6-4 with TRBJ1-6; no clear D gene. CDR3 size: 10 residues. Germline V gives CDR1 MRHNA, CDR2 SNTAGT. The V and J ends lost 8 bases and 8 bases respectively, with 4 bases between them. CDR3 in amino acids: CASVHSPLHF. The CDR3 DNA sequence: TGTGCCAGCGTTCATTCACCCCTCCACTTT.

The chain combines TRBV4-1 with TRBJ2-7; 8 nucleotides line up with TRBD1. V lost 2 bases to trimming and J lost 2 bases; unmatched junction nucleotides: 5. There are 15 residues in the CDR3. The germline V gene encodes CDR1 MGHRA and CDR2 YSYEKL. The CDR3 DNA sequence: TGCGCCAGCAGCCAAAGCGTCAGGGGGCCCTACGAGCAGTACTTC. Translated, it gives CASSQSVRGPYEQYF.

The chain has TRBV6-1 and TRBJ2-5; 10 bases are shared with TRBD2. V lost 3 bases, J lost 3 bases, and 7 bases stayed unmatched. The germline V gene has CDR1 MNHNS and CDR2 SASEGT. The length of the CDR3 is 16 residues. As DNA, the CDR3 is TGTGCCAGCAGTGATATTCCCGGGACTAGCGAAGAGACCCAGTACTTC. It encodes CASSDIPGTSEETQYF.

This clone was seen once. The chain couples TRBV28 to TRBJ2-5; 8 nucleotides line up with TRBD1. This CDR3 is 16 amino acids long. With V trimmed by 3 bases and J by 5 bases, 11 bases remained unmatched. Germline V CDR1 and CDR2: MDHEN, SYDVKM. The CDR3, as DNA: TGTGCCAGCAGTTTCTCGGGCGACAGGGGAGCGGAGACCCAGTACTTC. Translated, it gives CASSFSGDRGAETQYF.

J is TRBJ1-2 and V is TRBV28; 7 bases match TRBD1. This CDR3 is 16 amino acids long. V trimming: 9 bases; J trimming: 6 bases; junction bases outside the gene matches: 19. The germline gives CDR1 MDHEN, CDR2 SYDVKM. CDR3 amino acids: CASTPGQWFVTNGYTF. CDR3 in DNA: TGTGCCAGTACACCGGGACAGTGGTTTGTCACAAATGGCTACACCTTC.

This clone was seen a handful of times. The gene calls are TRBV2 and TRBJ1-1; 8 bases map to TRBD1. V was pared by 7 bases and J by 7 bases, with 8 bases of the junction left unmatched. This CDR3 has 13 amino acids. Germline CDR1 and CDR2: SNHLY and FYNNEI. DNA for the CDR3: TGTGCCAGCATGGTGGACAGGGTGATTGAAGCTTTCTTT. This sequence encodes CASMVDRVIEAFF.

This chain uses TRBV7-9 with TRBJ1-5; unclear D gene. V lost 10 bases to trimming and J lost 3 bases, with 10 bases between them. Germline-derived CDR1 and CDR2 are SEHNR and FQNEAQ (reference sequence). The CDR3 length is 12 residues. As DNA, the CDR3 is TGTGCCACCGGAAGGATCAATCAGCCCCAGCATTTT. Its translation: CATGRINQPQHF.

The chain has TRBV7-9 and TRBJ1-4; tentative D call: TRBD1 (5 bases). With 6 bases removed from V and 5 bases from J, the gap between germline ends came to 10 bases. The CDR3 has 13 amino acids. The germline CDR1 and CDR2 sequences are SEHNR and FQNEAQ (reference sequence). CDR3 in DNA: TGTGCCAGCAGTGGGGGTACGAATGAAAAACTGTTTTTT. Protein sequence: CASSGGTNEKLFF.

In DNA, the CDR3 is TGTGCCAGCATAACGGGGGATGGCAATCAGCCCCAGCATTTT. It yields the protein CASITGDGNQPQHF. The V gene is TRBV6-6, the J gene TRBJ1-5; tentatively, D is TRBD1 (5 bases). Trimming stripped 7 bases from V and 2 bases from J, with 12 bases between. Looked up from germline, CDR1 is MNHNY and CDR2 is SVGAGI (reference sequence). CDR3 length: 14 amino acids.